This T cell receptor (beta chain) was observed in a study of human T cells and chemical hapten exposure. Original processing notes: Samples contained a median of roughly 100,000 TCRs, with a range of roughly 23,224 to 700,000. TCRdb recomputed calls from the RACE reads with MiXCR, one row per CDR3 protein. Here the V and J calls rest on TCRdb's processing, not on the authors' analysis. The profile covers around 35,000 distinct CDR3 sequences, with roughly 5.5% appearing a single time and roughly 13% taken by the ten largest. Germline values: CDR1 SGHNT, CDR2 YYREEE (reference sequence). The CDR3 totals 12 residues. V was trimmed by 0 bases and J by 7 bases, leaving 7 bases between them. The time point: healthy volunteer bleed at 6 weeks. From whole blood left unfractionated, total RNA was extracted.

The chain recombines TRBV5-4 with TRBJ1-1; D call uncertain. Sequencing was carried out using whole blood. The clonotype was recovered from a human donor in good health. Some clones in this sample may be carry-over from other donors' samples. The CDR3, as DNA: TGTGCCAGCAGCTTGGAAAGATTTGAAGCTTTCTTT. Translation: CASSLERFEAFF.